This T cell receptor (beta chain) is drawn from a study of T cells after yellow fever vaccination. Study information: SMART-Seq v4 Ultra Low Input prepared libraries from low-cell fractions. General study results and limits: Researchers noted that a small share of clonotypes showed up in both CD4 and CD8 compartments. At around 96% for CD4 and 75% to 90% for CD8, most primary-vaccination clones showed up again after the booster.

The germline gives CDR1 KGHDR, CDR2 SFDVKD. V shed 12 bases, J shed 5 bases, and the junction held 9 bases outside the gene matches. The CDR3 runs 13 residues. Synthesis of TCR cDNA relied on 5'RACE template switching, which attached a universal primer site and UMIs. Using its own MiXCR run on the 5' RACE reads, TCRdb lists one record per CDR3 protein. The data show approximately 160,000 distinct CDR3 sequences, with approximately 6% seen just once and roughly 3% held by the top ten. This clonotype has just a few counts. Its antigen is unidentified. V gene TRBV24-1 combines with J gene TRBJ1-1, with 9 bases lining up with TRBD1. The sequence came from a man between 18 and 35 years old who received the YFV17D yellow fever vaccine. The sequences come from CD4+ T cells sorted from PBMCs, collected on the day of the first yellow fever vaccination. The CDR3 spells CASRGQGTTEAFF. The CDR3 coding sequence is TGTGCCTCTCGGGGACAGGGAACTACTGAAGCTTTCTTT.